These 19 T cell receptor beta chains share one sample of origin, sequenced in a study of shared T cell receptors in the human thymus. Only in-frame clones appear in the TCRdb table, and some are missing; sequencing was by immunoSEQ multiplex PCR. The sample has hundreds of thousands of clones, approximately 87% seen once; the top ten hold over 0.008%. These data were also filed under a second study, of human thymus T cells.

The sequencing sample was made of thymocytes. These TCRs come from a boy under two years old with a congenital heart defect.

This clone was recorded only once. This chain uses TRBV2 with TRBJ2-7; TRBD2 matches at 10 bases. This CDR3 region has 13 residues. The V gene's germline CDR1 is SNHLY and CDR2 FYNNEI. The V segment lost 9 bases and the J segment 6 bases; nucleotides outside the gene matches: 8. The CDR3 reads CARAGLAGVEQYF. The CDR3 bases are TGTGCCAGGGCAGGGCTAGCGGGAGTCGAGCAGTACTTC.

The chain is built from TRBV5-1 and TRBJ1-5; D not resolved. In germline, CDR1 is SGHRS, CDR2 YFSETQ. Trimming removed 0 bases at V and 4 bases at J, with 5 bases between. The CDR3 contains 13 residues. This CDR3 reads CASSLDGNQPQHF. CDR3 nucleotide sequence: TGCGCCAGCAGCTTGGACGGTAATCAGCCCCAGCATTTT.

The chain uses TRBV14 and TRBJ1-6; 9 bases map to TRBD1. The CDR3 is 17 residues long. V shed 2 bases and J 9 bases; nucleotides not matched to a gene: 11. Per germline, CDR1 SGHDN and CDR2 FVKESK. The CDR3 protein is CASSQRKGTGPSSPLHF. In nucleotides, the CDR3 is TGTGCCAGCAGCCAAAGGAAAGGGACAGGGCCTAGTTCACCCCTCCACTTT.

The rearrangement uses TRBV5-1 and TRBJ2-7, with D maybe TRBD1 (6 bases). The CDR3 totals 16 residues. V shed 3 bases and J shed 0 bases, with 16 bases lying between them. In germline, CDR1 is SGHRS, CDR2 YFSETQ. The CDR3 loop reads CASSWSSGEPSYEQYF. DNA of the CDR3: TGCGCCAGCAGCTGGTCGTCAGGGGAGCCCTCCTACGAGCAGTACTTC.

The chain links TRBV30 to TRBJ2-7, with 7 bases aligning to TRBD1. CDR1 and CDR2 from the germline V gene are GTSNPN and SVGIG (reference sequence). CDR3 length: 12 amino acids. Losses at the gene ends were 6 bases for V and 5 bases for J; bases not matched to a gene: 7. CDR3 bases: TGTGCCTGTACCGACAGGGCCCACGAGCAGTACTTC. This gives the protein CACTDRAHEQYF.

This sequence joins TRBV27 and TRBJ2-7; tentatively, D is TRBD2 (5 bases). In germline, CDR1 is MNHEY, CDR2 SMNVEV (reference sequence). The CDR3 has 13 amino acids. V was pared by 3 bases and J by 2 bases, with 8 bases between. CDR3 loop: CASSLGGPYEQYF. The CDR3 region has the DNA TGTGCCAGCAGTTTGGGCGGGCCCTACGAGCAGTACTTC.

V usage is TRBV6-4 and J usage is TRBJ2-7, with TRBD2 matching 11 bases. CDR1 and CDR2 from the germline V gene are MRHNA and SNTAGT. Trimming removed 3 bases from V and 3 bases from J; junction bases left unmatched: 7. This CDR3 is built from 16 residues. CDR3 loop: CASSEATSGEYYEQYF. Written as DNA, the CDR3 is TGTGCCAGCAGTGAAGCGACTAGCGGGGAATACTACGAGCAGTACTTC.

The chain is built from TRBV30 and TRBJ2-3; D is unclear. The CDR3 is 11 residues long. Trimming cost V 4 bases and J 5 bases, with 7 bases left between them. Germline values: CDR1 GTSNPN, CDR2 SVGIG (reference sequence). CDR3 sequence reads: CAWTSLDTQYF. The CDR3 nucleotides read TGTGCCTGGACCTCGTTAGATACGCAGTATTTT. Supplemented by reference TRBV30 and TRBJ2-3, the full variable domain reads SQTIHQWPATLVQPVGSPLSLECTVEGTSNPNLYWYRQAAGRGLQLLFYSVGIGQISSEVPQNLSASRPQDRQFILSSKKLLLSDSGFYLCAWTSLDTQYFGPGTRLTVL.

DNA for the CDR3: TGTGCCAGCAGCTTAGTCGGGACAGGCGGCTACACCTTC. As protein: CASSLVGTGGYTF. This chain joins TRBV7-2 and TRBJ1-2; 8 nucleotides match TRBD1. V was clipped by 1 base and J by 8 bases; unmatched bases: 3. Germline CDR1 reads SGHTA; CDR2 reads FQGNSA. The CDR3 is made up of 13 amino acids. Full variable domain (outside the CDR3, taken from reference TRBV7-2 and TRBJ1-2): GAGVSQSPSNKVTEKGKDVELRCDPISGHTALYWYRQSLGQGLEFLIYFQGNSAPDKSGLPSDRFSAERTGGSVSTLTIQRTQQEDSAVYLCASSLVGTGGYTFGSGTRLTVV.

The chain recombines TRBV5-4 with TRBJ2-3, with 7 bases fitting TRBD2. The V segment lost 9 bases and the J segment 3 bases; nucleotides outside the gene matches: 13. The CDR3 is 15 amino acids. The germline V gene encodes CDR1 SGHNT and CDR2 YYREEE (reference sequence). DNA of the CDR3: TGTGCCACCAGAATAAGCGGGGAAGGGACAGATACGCAGTATTTT. This translates into CATRISGEGTDTQYF.

The V gene is TRBV6-1, the J gene TRBJ2-3; D is unclear. V was shortened by 9 bases and J by 0 bases, with 13 bases between the two germline ends. This CDR3 is 14 amino acids long. The germline V gene has CDR1 MNHNS and CDR2 SASEGT. CDR3 amino acids: CASHEMRSTDTQYF. The CDR3 DNA reads as TGTGCCAGTCATGAGATGCGGAGCACAGATACGCAGTATTTT.

The gene calls are TRBV19 and TRBJ2-1, with 7 bases identical to TRBD1. V was clipped by 5 bases and J by 6 bases; unmatched bases: 10. The CDR3 covers 15 residues. The V gene's germline CDR1 is LNHDA and CDR2 SQIVND (reference sequence). CDR3 sequence (DNA): TGTGCCAGTAGTTTGTCACAGGGGCTCCGCAATGAGCAGTTCTTC. It is translated as CASSLSQGLRNEQFF.

The chain is built from TRBV9 and TRBJ2-3, with TRBD2 identical over 13 bases. The CDR3 runs to 17 residues. Germline CDR1 reads SGDLS; CDR2 reads YYNGEE. V shed 5 bases and J 2 bases; nucleotides not matched to a gene: 8. CDR3: CASRAGTSGAHTDTQYF. CDR3 sequence (DNA): TGTGCCAGCAGGGCGGGGACTAGCGGGGCACACACAGATACGCAGTATTTT.

The chain joins TRBV30 to TRBJ1-2, with D possibly being TRBD1 (6 bases). The V end was cut by 2 bases, the J end by 7 bases, with 23 bases between. Germline CDR1 is GTSNPN and CDR2 is SVGIG (reference sequence). There are 16 residues in the CDR3. The CDR3 bases are TGTGCCTGGAGTACCCCATACGACAGGCCGGTGGGTGGCTACACCTTC. It encodes CAWSTPYDRPVGGYTF.

The chain couples TRBV6-5 to TRBJ2-1; 12 bases match TRBD2. Looked up from germline, CDR1 is MNHEY and CDR2 is SVGAGI. The CDR3 runs 15 residues. After removal of 9 bases from V and 8 bases from J, the junction contained 11 bases not matched to a gene. The chain's CDR3 is CASKPWTSGNHEQFF. DNA of the CDR3: TGTGCCAGTAAACCCTGGACTAGCGGGAATCATGAGCAGTTCTTC.

CDR3 bases: TGCGCCAGCAGCCGTCGGACGGGGAACTACGAGCAGTACTTC. Its translation: CASSRRTGNYEQYF. This chain uses TRBV5-1 with TRBJ2-7; perhaps TRBD2 as D (5 bases). Germline CDR1 is SGHRS and CDR2 is YFSETQ. CDR3 length equals 14 residues. V was pared by 4 bases and J by 3 bases, with 14 bases between. The full variable domain, its missing parts supplied by reference TRBV5-1 and TRBJ2-7, is KAGVTQTPRYLIKTRGQQVTLSCSPISGHRSVSWYQQTPGQGLQFLFEYFSETQRNKGNFPGRFSGRQFSNSRSEMNVSTLELGDSALYLCASSRRTGNYEQYFGPGTRLTVT.

The V gene is TRBV5-1, the J gene TRBJ2-7, with 8 nucleotides matching TRBD1. Per germline, CDR1 SGHRS and CDR2 YFSETQ. CDR3 length: 19 residues. J gave up 3 bases and V 0 bases, and 17 bases lay outside the gene matches. CDR3 sequence (DNA): TGCGCCAGCAGCTTGGCTGCCCTGTCAACCGGGACAGGTTGCTACGAGCAGTACTTC. Translated: CASSLAALSTGTGCYEQYF. Variable domain in full (rest from reference TRBV5-1 and TRBJ2-7): KAGVTQTPRYLIKTRGQQVTLSCSPISGHRSVSWYQQTPGQGLQFLFEYFSETQRNKGNFPGRFSGRQFSNSRSEMNVSTLELGDSALYLCASSLAALSTGTGCYEQYFGPGTRLTVT.

The V call is TRBV27, the J call TRBJ1-3; the match to TRBD1 covers 10 bases. J gave up 0 bases and V 3 bases, and 17 bases lay outside the gene matches. The CDR3 extends over 21 amino acids. Germline CDR1 is MNHEY and CDR2 is SMNVEV (reference sequence). The CDR3 DNA follows: TGTGCCAGCAGTTTGTCACATCCCGGGACAGGGGAAATTCCCTCTGGAAACACCATATATTTT. Translation: CASSLSHPGTGEIPSGNTIYF.

The chain has TRBV7-8 and TRBJ2-7, with D tentatively TRBD2 (6 bases). V dropped 2 bases and J dropped 2 bases, with 16 bases sitting between them. The CDR3 totals 16 residues. The germline gives CDR1 SGHVS, CDR2 FQNEAQ. The chain's CDR3 is CASSLSRGSGAYEQYF. As DNA, the CDR3 is TGTGCCAGCAGCTTATCACGGGGGTCCGGGGCCTACGAGCAGTACTTC. Variable domain in full (rest from reference TRBV7-8 and TRBJ2-7): GAGVSQSPRYKVAKRGQDVALRCDPISGHVSLFWYQQALGQGPEFLTYFQNEAQLDKSGLPSDRFFAERPEGSVSTLKIQRTQQEDSAVYLCASSLSRGSGAYEQYFGPGTRLTVT.